A single T cell receptor beta chain is shown here with its context. Its antigen is not yet known. Base qualities are not provided; no much larger clone lies one nucleotide away. The sample originates from a study of shared clonotypes between healthy human individuals (TCRdb year 2020). Some background on the complete study: A few men and two women, aged 18 to 49 years, made up the cohort. Per donor, three plates each were used for CD4 naive and CD4 memory, two for CD8 naive, and one for CD8 memory. To estimate repertoire size and how much clonotype sharing occurs between individuals, the study deeply sequenced the blood TCR repertoires of roughly 5 healthy adults. Different laboratories and diverse techniques were used to prepare libraries and sequence TCR repertoires, to increase sequencing depth and limit assay-specific biases. Leukapheresis yielded between about 0.94 and 10 billion PBMCs per donor. Points the paper makes about the study in general: Across a handful of donors, around 5.4% of naive CD4, approximately 3.6% of naive CD8, roughly 2.3% of memory CD4, and 0.4% to 0.45% of memory CD8 clonotypes were shared. The genetic and exposure-history diversity represented was limited by the small number of donors. Sampling was restricted to blood, and TCR repertoires in tissue are likely to differ from TCR repertoires in blood. Pairwise subsampling led to the expectation that sequencing depth would affect the degree of clonotype sharing among donors. Even with the large sequencing depth, rarefaction of the sorted-subset datasets indicated that sequencing was incomplete. Naive subsets generally had larger estimated clonotype richness than memory subsets did. Higher generation probabilities were observed for clonotypes shared by all four sorted-subset donors than for non-shared clonotypes.

Using the deep immunoSEQ assay, multiplex PCR amplified TCR CDR3 regions from genomic DNA. Genomic DNA extracted from each cell subset was distributed evenly over all wells of several immunoSEQ 96-well plates, and each plate served as one replicate. Each replicate PCR for sorted subsets received around 210 ng genomic DNA, equal to tens of thousands of T cell genomes. Purified libraries were quantified with a Qubit 3.0 fluorometer, sized on a Bioanalyzer 2100, and re-quantified with the KAPA Library Quantification kit. Every immunoSEQ 96-well plate was sequenced on a dedicated single-read 150-cycle Illumina NextSeq 550 flow cell. In the source study's methods: Because the immunoSEQ output held only junctional sequences and lacked quality scores, the filtering could not match the filtering applied to full-length reads. To assign V/J genes and CDR3, sequences were annotated using PyIR, a Python wrapper for IgBLAST v1.9, with IMGT germline references. Any read was removed if the V/J assignment was weak (E-value above 1e-6), the CDR3 was missing, or the read contained stop codons, out-of-frame junctions, or ambiguous translated residues. V3J clonotypes were defined as sequences sharing the same inferred V gene, J gene, and CDR3 amino acid sequence. To compute the percentage overlap between repertoires, the number of shared unique clonotypes was divided by the size of the smaller repertoire. Repertoire richness was assessed with RTK rarefaction, the Chao1 estimator, and Recon v2.1 estimates of unobserved clonotypes. Generation probabilities were computed with OLGA for all TCRbeta clonotypes obtained by the gDNA method from a handful of donors. In TCRdb, the immuneACCESS table is reduced to in-frame sequences with V and J assigned. These tables do not hold every clone; where another copy was compared, an unresolved V gene accounts for under half, and the others remain unexplained. V and J calls and clone size are given by that table; D and trimming were obtained from the DNA. The sample yields roughly 2,500,000 clones; roughly 93% were counted once. 0.36% of the sample lies in the top ten.

V is pared back by 2 bases and J by 4 bases, with 15 bases lying between the germline termini. Taken from the germline V gene (reference sequence), the CDR1 and CDR2 loops are SEHNR and FQNEAQ. The CDR3, cysteine through phenylalanine, is 15 amino acids long. Only the CDR3 DNA is retained, 45 bases long and in frame from the first base. The donors were healthy, HIV-negative adults with no recently reported acute infections or vaccinations. Every donor was a Caucasian adult residing in Nashville, Tennessee, USA. Magnetic negative selection was used to enrich CD4+ T cells, after which naive cells were positively selected on CD45RA and the negative fraction became the memory subset. Blood was collected by leukapheresis, and PBMCs were isolated by Ficoll-Histopaque density gradient centrifugation and then cryopreserved in liquid nitrogen vapor phase. Purity and quantity of every magnetically sorted T cell population were checked by analytical flow cytometry. Genomic DNA was isolated from each sorted fraction and quantified by UV absorbance on a Nanodrop 2000c.

Sequencing was carried out using naive CD4+ T cells from PBMCs. Per the publication, the cell subset or site label means: CD45RA+ positively selected. Here the chain combines TRBV7-9 and TRBJ2-7, with the D gene call left open. The TCR comes from a man between 18 and 29 years old in good health. Some clones in this sample may be carry-over from other donors' samples. The nucleotides are TGTGCCAGCAGCTTAACCGATTCACCTACGTACGAGCAGTACTTC. This yields the protein CASSLTDSPTYEQYF. Extended through the reference TRBV7-9 and TRBJ2-7 proteins, this CDR3 yields the full variable domain: DTGVSQNPRHKITKRGQNVTFRCDPISEHNRLYWYRQTLGQGPEFLTYFQNEAQLEKSRLLSDRFSAERPKGSFSTLEIQRTEQGDSAMYLCASSLTDSPTYEQYFGPGTRLTVT.